The 28 T cell receptor delta chains below all came from one sample that was sequenced in a study of γδ T cells in repeated Plasmodium falciparum infection. TCRdb repeated clone calling on the multiplex PCR reads with CATT. Here the sample spans 85,000 to 95,000 delta-chain clones, about 1.5% being singletons. Vgamma9/Vdelta2+ and Vdelta2-negative gammadelta T cells were flow-sorted from PBMC for bulk sequencing. What was sequenced was gamma-delta T cells from blood. Receptors were obtained from a pool of human donors (malaria-infected and uninfected, not separated).

Relative to its sample, this clone is medium-sized. The identical CDR3 is also encoded by other nucleotide sequences in the sample. The CDR3 loop reads CACDWGIRGTAQLFF. The CDR3 DNA is TGTGCCTGTGACTGGGGGATACGCGGGACAGCACAACTCTTCTTT. The V and J genes are TRDV2 and TRDJ2, with 11 bases fitting TRDD3. The CDR3 sequence is 15 residues long. Trimming removed 3 bases from V and 4 bases from J; junction bases left unmatched: 3. Germline assignment: CDR1 GEAIGNYY and CDR2 EKD.

There are a few counts of this clone. This DNA's translation and the protein TCRdb lists, from a much larger clone, do not match at residue 18, likely due to a read error; the protein shown is translated from the DNA. Here the V gene is TRDV3, but the J gene went uncalled; the D call of TRDD3 is as the table states it, not checked on the DNA. The CDR3 contains 21 residues. Looked up from germline, CDR1 is TVYSNPD and CDR2 is GDNSRS (reference sequence). CDR3 sequence: CAFEPTWGIKATSRASDNLIF. CDR3 sequence (DNA): TGTGCCTTTGAGCCGACCTGGGGGATTAAGGCCACTTCGCGGGCTTCCGATAATCTCATCTTT.

This clone was counted many times. This chain uses TRDV1 with TRDJ1; D ambiguous. The CDR3 consists of 25 residues. V lost 4 bases, J lost 0 bases, and 42 bases lay in between. Germline V CDR1 and CDR2: TSWWSYY, QGS. The CDR3 here is CALGVGFSTTHRHRPTRRDTDKLIF. In nucleotides, the CDR3 is TGTGCTCTTGGGGTTGGATTTTCCACTACCCACCGCCATCGGCCAACCCGTCGTGACACCGATAAACTCATCTTT.

For this clone: TCRdb shows a much larger clone's protein in place of this DNA's translation, and the two differ at residue 18, likely through a read error; the protein shown is translated from the DNA. This chain joins TRDV2 and TRDJ2; 9 bases match TRDD3. TCRdb lists no J gene, so it was determined here by aligning the DNA to germline. The germline V gene has CDR1 GEAIGNYY and CDR2 EKD. The CDR3 consists of 21 residues. CDR3 coding DNA: TGTGCCTGTGACACCTTCCTTGACTGGGGGACAAGGGCCTATTTGACAGCACGACTCTTCTTT. Its translation is CACDTFLDWGTRAYLTARLFF.

This clone was detected a few times. TCRdb has a much larger clone's protein, which differs at residue 14 from the translation of this DNA, likely because of a read error; what is shown is the protein translated from the DNA. The J gene is TRDJ1, the V gene TRDV1; the match to TRDD3 covers 11 bases. Because TCRdb records no J gene, it was assigned here through a match of the DNA to germline. V lost 6 bases and J lost 0; bases outside the gene matches: 27. Looked up from germline, CDR1 is TSWWSYY and CDR2 is QGS. The CDR3 contains 23 residues. CDR3 sequence reads: CALGGDVSFYWGIGGTYTDKLIF. The DNA for the CDR3 is TGTGCTCTTGGAGGGGACGTTTCTTTTTACTGGGGGATAGGAGGAACTTACACCGATAAACTCATCTTT.

This clone was observed a few times. The protein held in TCRdb is that of a much larger clone and does not match this DNA's translation at residue 9, likely because of a read error; the protein shown is translated from the DNA. The V gene is TRDV1, the J gene TRDJ1; 8 bases align to TRDD3. As TCRdb names no J gene, one was assigned here on the basis of a DNA match to germline. V shed 1 base and J 5 bases; nucleotides not matched to a gene: 9. CDR1 and CDR2 (germline): TSWWSYY, QGS. CDR3 length: 16 amino acids. CDR3 region: CALGEPLGAGGDKLIF. The DNA of the CDR3 is TGTGCTCTTGGGGAACCGCTAGGGGCTGGGGGAGATAAACTCATCTTT.

This clone was seen a few times. A far bigger clonotype differs at one base, so this is likely a read error. Other DNA sequences of this sample code for an identical CDR3. V gene TRDV1 combines with J gene TRDJ1, with TRDD3 identical over 11 bases. This CDR3 has 19 amino acids. CDR1 and CDR2 (germline): TSWWSYY, QGS. CDR3 in DNA: TGTGCTCTTTCTTCCTTCCTCGGCTGGGGGATACATAGTTCCGACAAACTCATCTTT. This gives the protein CALSSFLGWGIHSSDKLIF.

This clone was observed a few times. A read error is likely here: a far larger clone is one base away. Other nucleotide sequences in the sample specify the same CDR3. This chain's CDR3 is CALGELFPIPGESGKLIF. The CDR3 nucleotides read TGTGCTCTCGGGGAACTTTTCCCCATTCCGGGCGAATCTGGTAAACTCATCTTT. V usage is TRDV1 and J usage is TRDJ1, with D maybe TRDD3 (5 bases). The J gene comes from matching the DNA to germline here; TCRdb lacks it. CDR3 length: 18 residues. The V gene's germline CDR1 is TSWWSYY and CDR2 QGS.

This clone was counted many times. The gene calls are TRDV1 and TRDJ1; D is possibly TRDD2 (6 bases). The J gene was missing in TCRdb and was found by matching the end of the DNA to germline. The V end lost 0 bases, the J end lost 0 bases, and 26 bases lay between the germline ends. The CDR3 runs 21 residues. Germline CDR1 and CDR2: TSWWSYY and QGS. The CDR3 sequence: CALGELPPFPPSPPHTDKLIF. CDR3 bases: TGTGCTCTTGGGGAACTTCCCCCCTTCCCCCCCAGTCCGCCACACACCGATAAACTCATCTTT.

To note about this clone: A far larger clone differs by one base, so this is likely a read error. This sample also contains other DNA sequences that code for the same CDR3. The genes are TRDV1 and TRDJ1, with D maybe TRDD3 (5 bases). V lost 3 bases to trimming and J lost 9 bases, with 11 bases between them. The CDR3 is 12 residues long. Germline V gives CDR1 TSWWSYY, CDR2 QGS. The CDR3: CALGDPKGELIF. CDR3 DNA: TGTGCTCTTGGGGACCCCAAGGGGGAACTCATCTTT.

This clone was counted between two and nine times. The rearrangement joins TRDV1 to TRDJ1; D uncertain. TCRdb lists no J gene, so it was determined here by aligning the DNA to germline. In germline, CDR1 is TSWWSYY, CDR2 QGS. V was cut by 1 base and J by 2 bases, with 8 bases left in between. There are 14 residues in the CDR3. CDR3 region: CALGEPLKTDKLIF. CDR3 nucleotides: TGTGCTCTTGGGGAACCCCTCAAGACCGATAAACTCATCTTT.

There are many counts of this clone. The chain couples TRDV3 to TRDJ1, with D maybe TRDD2 (5 bases). Because TCRdb records no J gene, it was assigned here through a match of the DNA to germline. This CDR3 is 17 amino acids long. Germline V lookup: CDR1 TVYSNPD, CDR2 GDNSRS (reference sequence). Trimming stripped 4 bases from V and 0 bases from J, with 24 bases between. The CDR3 protein is CAYPPVGPTSYTDKLIF. The CDR3 nucleotides are TGTGCCTACCCGCCGGTTGGGCCTACTTCGTACACCGATAAACTCATCTTT.

This clone was seen a handful of times. A read error is the likely source, as a far larger clone sits one nucleotide away. The identical CDR3 is also encoded by other nucleotide sequences in the sample. The chain's CDR3 is CALGDRPSFYVLVSLLYTDKLIF. DNA of the CDR3: TGTGCTCTTGGGGACCGGCCTTCCTTCTACGTACTAGTTTCCTTACTATACACCGATAAACTCATCTTT. The chain combines TRDV1 with TRDJ1; 7 bases agree with TRDD2. TCRdb does not report a J gene; here it was assigned by matching the DNA to germline references. V lost 3 bases, J lost 0 bases, and 28 bases stayed unmatched. This CDR3 is built from 23 residues. CDR1 is TSWWSYY, CDR2 QGS, per germline.

This clone was seen repeatedly, ten times or more. V usage is TRDV1 and J usage is TRDJ1; possible D gene TRDD3, 6 bases. TCRdb carries no J gene annotation; the J gene was assigned here by matching the DNA with germline. This CDR3 contains 16 residues. Germline CDR1 is TSWWSYY and CDR2 is QGS. Trimming cost V 3 bases and J 0 bases, with 14 bases left between them. The CDR3 is CALGDREGIYTDKLIF. CDR3 DNA sequence: TGTGCTCTTGGGGATAGGGAGGGGATTTACACCGATAAACTCATCTTT.

About this clone: A far larger clone is one nucleotide away, so this likely arose from a read error. Other nucleotide sequences in the sample specify the same CDR3. The chain recombines TRDV2 with TRDJ3; 11 bases match TRDD3. Germline CDR1 GEAIGNYY, CDR2 EKD. This CDR3 spans 20 amino acids. The ends lost 7 bases at V and 0 bases at J; junction bases unmatched: 13. The CDR3 region is CACDTVLGDKSSWDTRQMFF. The CDR3 coding sequence is TGTGCCTGCGATACTGTACTGGGGGATAAGAGCTCCTGGGACACCCGACAGATGTTTTTC.

This clone was counted only a few times. The protein in TCRdb stems from a much larger clone and differs at residue 6 from this DNA's translation, likely a read error; here the protein is translated from the DNA. The chain is built from TRDV1 and TRDJ2, with no clear D. No J gene was available from TCRdb, and it was assigned here by a germline match of the DNA. Germline loops: CDR1 TSWWSYY, CDR2 QGS. The CDR3 covers 15 residues. Trimming pared 3 bases from V and 4 bases from J, leaving 12 bases between. For the CDR3, the DNA is TGTGCTCTTGGGGACCCAATGGCCGGGACAGCACAACTCTTCTTT. Its translation: CALGDPMAGTAQLFF.

In its sample, this clone was seen a few times. This may be a read error, as it is one base from a much larger clone. Additional DNA sequences in this sample encode the identical CDR3. The chain has TRDV3 and TRDJ1; D unclear. V was trimmed by 5 bases and J by 7 bases, leaving 26 bases between them. The CDR3 length is 15 residues. The germline gives CDR1 TVYSNPD, CDR2 GDNSRS (reference sequence). In nucleotides, the CDR3 is TGTGCCCTTTCGGGAACCATTGGGTGGTACGGTAAACTCATCTTT. Translation: CALSGTIGWYGKLIF.

With respect to this clone: The junction departs from germline at one end; a sequencing error may be responsible. J is TRDJ1 and V is TRDV1, with TRDD3 identical over 12 bases. No J gene is reported in TCRdb; it was inferred here by comparing the DNA with germline. The CDR3 has 29 amino acids. Germline-derived CDR1 and CDR2 are TSWWSYY and QGS. CDR3 sequence reads: CALGELRSFNWGIPIWPRGGDGNTDRLIF. In nucleotides, the CDR3 is TGTGCTCTTGGGGAACTCCGATCCTTCAACTGGGGGATACCGATATGGCCTAGGGGGGGGGATGGGAACACCGATAGACTCATCTTT.

A remark on this clone: The protein held in TCRdb is that of a much larger clone and does not match this DNA's translation at residue 3, likely because of a read error; the protein shown is translated from the DNA. This chain connects TRDV1 to TRDJ1, with TRDD3 matching 10 bases. TCRdb gives no J gene; it was assigned here by matching the DNA to germline. Germline V gene lookup returns CDR1 TSWWSYY and CDR2 QGS. This CDR3 region has 28 residues. DNA for the CDR3: TGTGCTCCTGGGGAACTTCCTACGTTTACCGTACTGGGGGATCCTTTTGGGATGAACTGGGGTTTGGTAACCCAACTCATCTTT. The encoded protein is CAPGELPTFTVLGDPFGMNWGLVTQLIF.

With respect to this clone: A far larger clone is one nucleotide away, so this likely arose from a read error. Other DNA sequences from this sample encode an identical CDR3 as well. The J gene is TRDJ1, the V gene TRDV2; TRDD3 might be the D (6 bases). Germline matching of the DNA provided the J gene here, since TCRdb leaves it blank. Germline V gene sequence: CDR1 GEAIGNYY, CDR2 EKD. The CDR3 loop spans 19 amino acids. V was clipped by 0 bases and J by 2 bases, with 24 bases between them. The DNA of the CDR3 is TGTGCCTGTGACACCCTAGGACTGGGTGAGAACGTTTGGACCGATAAACTCATCTTT. Translation: CACDTLGLGENVWTDKLIF.

As regards this clone: With only one base between it and a far larger clone, this is likely a read error. Other DNA sequences in this sample translate to the same CDR3. This rearrangement joins TRDV1 to TRDJ1, with TRDD3 identical over 9 bases. The germline V gene has CDR1 TSWWSYY and CDR2 QGS. This CDR3 contains 22 residues. The CDR3 nucleotides are TGTGCTCTTGGGGAAGAAATTCCTACGCTTCGTACTGGGGGAGGGTACACCGATAAGCTCATCTTT. This translates into CALGEEIPTLRTGGGYTDKLIF.

Note on this clone: The protein held in TCRdb is that of a much larger clone and does not match this DNA's translation at residue 11, likely because of a read error; the protein shown is translated from the DNA. V usage is TRDV1 and J usage is TRDJ1; TRDD3 aligns across 9 bases. The V gene end was trimmed by 1 base and the J gene end by 9 bases; junction bases not matched to a gene: 24. CDR1 is TSWWSYY and CDR2 is QGS in the germline V gene. This CDR3 contains 20 residues. CDR3 in amino acids: CALGEPSQPPPGDTGAELIF. CDR3 nucleotide sequence: TGTGCTCTTGGGGAACCTTCCCAACCTCCCCCGGGGGATACCGGGGCAGAACTCATCTTT.

By share of the sample, this clone is medium-sized (0.01 to 0.1%). Other DNA variants within this sample encode the same CDR3. The chain carries TRDV2 and TRDJ1; 11 nucleotides align to TRDD3. Germline-derived CDR1 and CDR2 are GEAIGNYY and EKD. V trimming: 1 base; J trimming: 0 bases; junction bases outside the gene matches: 9. The CDR3 length is 18 residues. DNA for the CDR3: TGTGCCTGTGACACGGTGGGGGATACGCCCCCTGACACCGATAAACTCATCTTT. Its protein is CACDTVGDTPPDTDKLIF.

This clone appeared a few times. This chain connects TRDV1 to TRDJ1, with 7 positions matching TRDD3. TCRdb leaves out the J gene; it was filled in here by matching the DNA to germline. Per the germline V gene, CDR1 is TSWWSYY and CDR2 is QGS. V lost 4 bases, J lost 3 bases, and 14 bases stayed unmatched. This CDR3 has 17 residues. The CDR3 spells CALGAPVLGIEPDKLIF. As DNA, the CDR3 is TGTGCTCTTGGGGCACCCGTACTGGGGATCGAACCCGATAAACTCATCTTT.

This clone was seen more than once but under ten times. This sequence is one base from a far larger clone and is likely a read error. Additional DNA sequences in this sample encode the identical CDR3. V gene TRDV2 combines with J gene TRDJ1; a possible D gene is TRDD3 (6 bases). No J gene was available from TCRdb, and it was assigned here by a germline match of the DNA. Per germline, CDR1 GEAIGNYY and CDR2 EKD. This CDR3 contains 16 residues. The V end was cut by 0 bases, the J end by 5 bases, with 18 bases between. The DNA of the CDR3 is TGTGCCTGTGACACCGTTGGGGGCCCCACCCCTGATAAACTCATCTTT. It yields the protein CACDTVGGPTPDKLIF.

This clone came up a few times. The protein given by TCRdb reflects a much larger clone and differs at residue 11 from this DNA's translation, likely from a read error; the protein shown is the DNA's translation. The rearrangement uses TRDV2 and TRDJ1, with 10 bases fitting TRDD3. Assignment of the J gene here rests on matching the DNA to germline, because TCRdb gives none. The CDR3 is made up of 21 amino acids. CDR1 is GEAIGNYY and CDR2 is EKD in the germline V gene. Unmatched junction bases numbered 29, after V lost 3 bases and J lost 8 bases. The CDR3 spells CACDPAWAPTGRQLGDRKLIF. The CDR3 bases are TGTGCCTGTGACCCCGCATGGGCTCCTACAGGTCGGCAGCTGGGGGATAGAAAACTCATCTTT.

This clone was seen at least ten times. TCRdb attributes to this sequence the protein of a much larger clone, which differs from the DNA translation at residue 3; a read error is likely, and the protein displayed is translated from the DNA. Other DNA sequences from this sample encode an identical CDR3 as well. The rearrangement links TRDV3 to TRDJ1, with 10 bases that match TRDD3. V lost 5 bases and J lost 0; bases outside the gene matches: 24. The CDR3 sequence is 20 residues long. The germline V gene encodes CDR1 TVYSNPD and CDR2 GDNSRS (reference sequence). The CDR3 region is CALIGPRYWGISKYTDKLIF. The CDR3 DNA reads as TGTGCCCTTATTGGTCCCCGGTACTGGGGGATTTCAAAGTACACCGATAAACTCATCTTT.

This clone was seen repeatedly, ten times or more. A far larger clone is just one base off, so this is likely a read error. The same CDR3 can be traced to other DNA sequences in this sample. The genes are TRDV3 and TRDJ1, with a possible D match to TRDD1 (7 bases). V dropped 4 bases and J dropped 6 bases, with 27 bases sitting between them. CDR3 length: 16 residues. Germline V gene lookup returns CDR1 TVYSNPD and CDR2 GDNSRS (reference sequence). The CDR3 region is CASPTAWEIGWHKLIF. The DNA of the CDR3 is TGTGCCTCTCCTACGGCCTGGGAAATAGGCTGGCATAAACTCATCTTT.